These 22 T cell receptor beta chains share one sample of origin, sequenced in a study of blood T cell repertoires in COVID-19. Some clones are missing from TCRdb's copy, which holds only in-frame ones; the method was immunoSEQ multiplex PCR. The sample shows over 130,000 clones, around 80% of them seen only once. Sequencing was carried out using PBMCs or T cells enriched from blood (not recorded which). The receptors were gathered from a woman in her late teens or twenties who had been exposed to COVID-19.

The rearrangement links TRBV6-1 to TRBJ1-1, with TRBD1 identical over 12 bases. This CDR3 spans 18 amino acids. Germline V gene sequence: CDR1 MNHNS, CDR2 SASEGT. Trimming took 2 bases from V and 2 from J; bases not matched to a gene: 9. The CDR3 DNA sequence: TGTGCCAGCAGTGAAAACGGTTGGGGACAGGGGGCTAACACTGAAGCTTTCTTT. Protein: CASSENGWGQGANTEAFF.

The chain has TRBV12-5 and TRBJ2-7; 13 positions agree with TRBD2. This CDR3 is built from 15 residues. V trimming: 5 bases; J trimming: 4 bases; junction bases outside the gene matches: 5. Per the germline V gene, CDR1 is LGHNT and CDR2 is FRNRAP. The CDR3 spells CASGRGTSGIYEQYF. The CDR3 DNA is TGTGCTAGTGGTCGGGGGACTAGCGGGATATACGAGCAGTACTTC.

The chain joins TRBV29-1 to TRBJ2-5, with TRBD2 identical over 7 bases. The trim removed 3 bases at V and 5 bases at J, leaving 12 bases unmatched. From germline, CDR1 is SQVTM and CDR2 ANQGSEA. The CDR3 loop spans 15 amino acids. The CDR3 spells CSVDIAGVVWETQYF. CDR3 sequence (DNA): TGCAGCGTTGATATCGCGGGAGTTGTTTGGGAGACCCAGTACTTC.

This clone appeared a single time. The CDR3 protein is CATSRGGGRGMDTQYF. In DNA, the CDR3 is TGTGCCACCAGCAGAGGGGGCGGGAGGGGTATGGATACGCAGTATTTT. The chain carries TRBV15 and TRBJ2-3, with 9 bases lining up with TRBD2. The J segment lost 6 bases and the V segment lost 1 base, leaving 8 bases of the junction unmatched. This CDR3 is 16 amino acids long. Germline lookup yields CDR1 LNHNV and CDR2 YYDKDF (reference sequence).

The chain combines TRBV3-1 (or the pseudogene TRBV3-2) with TRBJ1-2, with a tentative D call TRBD1 (5 bases). The CDR3 is made up of 13 amino acids. Trimming left V 1 base short and J 4 bases short, with 7 bases between. Per germline, CDR1 LGHDT and CDR2 YNNKEL (reference sequence). CDR3 sequence reads: CASSQGTSYGYTF. DNA of the CDR3: TGTGCCAGCAGCCAAGGGACAAGCTATGGCTACACCTTC.

A remark on this clone: One end of the junction varies from germline; a read error may be responsible. The gene calls are TRBV28 and TRBJ2-7; 9 bases match TRBD1. CDR1 is MDHEN, CDR2 SYDVKM, per germline. There are 17 residues in the CDR3. CDR3 bases: TGTGCCAGCAGTTTAGGCAGGCTGGGACAGGGTTCCTCCGAGCAGTACTTC. Translation: CASSLGRLGQGSSEQYF.

The chain joins TRBV3-1 (or the pseudogene TRBV3-2) to TRBJ2-5, with D possibly matching TRBD2 (6 bases). The CDR3 extends over 14 amino acids. V was clipped by 3 bases and J by 5 bases, with 13 bases between them. Germline CDR1 is LGHDT and CDR2 is YNNKEL (reference sequence). CDR3 region: CASSQTSAVETQYF. The CDR3 nucleotides read TGTGCCAGCAGCCAGACTAGTGCGGTTGAGACCCAGTACTTC.

The table lists this clone with a few counts. The chain uses TRBV10-3 and TRBJ2-1; a weak D match, TRBD1 (5 bases). Germline assignment: CDR1 ENHRY and CDR2 SYGVKD. The CDR3 loop spans 12 amino acids. V lost 6 bases and J 9 bases, leaving 12 bases between the germline ends. The DNA for the CDR3 is TGTGCCATCAGCACTCAGGGAACTGAGCAGTTCTTC. This encodes CAISTQGTEQFF.

In regard to this clone: This sample includes further DNA sequences coding for the same CDR3. V and J are TRBV19 and TRBJ1-1, with 7 positions matching TRBD1. The CDR3 spans 14 residues. Germline V gene sequence: CDR1 LNHDA, CDR2 SQIVND (reference sequence). The V and J ends lost 3 bases and 2 bases, in that order; junction bases with no gene match: 3. The CDR3 region has the DNA TGTGCCAGTAGTATCGGGACAGCCAACACTGAAGCTTTCTTT. It translates to CASSIGTANTEAFF. The complete variable domain, with remaining parts taken from reference TRBV19 and TRBJ1-1, reads DGGITQSPKYLFRKEGQNVTLSCEQNLNHDAMYWYRQDPGQGLRLIYYSQIVNDFQKGDIAEGYSVSREKKESFPLTVTSAQKNPTAFYLCASSIGTANTEAFFGQGTRLTVV.

This chain uses TRBV18 with TRBJ2-5, with D possibly being TRBD2 (5 bases). The CDR3 has 14 amino acids. Germline assignment: CDR1 KGHSH and CDR2 LQKENI. V lost 5 bases and J 5 bases, leaving 15 bases between the germline ends. As DNA, the CDR3 is TGTGCCAGCTCAGAGGCCGGGGAAACGGAGACCCAGTACTTC. Its translation is CASSEAGETETQYF.

The chain has TRBV30 and TRBJ1-2; D not certain. Trimming left V 0 bases short and J 4 bases short, with 15 bases between. The germline gives CDR1 GTSNPN, CDR2 SVGIG (reference sequence). The CDR3 runs to 15 residues. This CDR3 is CAWSVEGAAPYGYTF. The CDR3 region has the DNA TGTGCCTGGAGTGTAGAGGGTGCAGCCCCCTATGGCTACACCTTC.

V gene TRBV28 combines with J gene TRBJ1-2; TRBD1 agrees at 11 bases. CDR3 length equals 18 residues. After removal of 1 base from V and 4 bases from J, the junction contained 11 bases not matched to a gene. CDR1 and CDR2 from the germline V gene are MDHEN and SYDVKM. CDR3 in amino acids: CASSLSSPGTGGSYGYTF. The DNA of the CDR3 is TGTGCCAGCAGTTTATCCAGTCCTGGGACAGGGGGGAGCTATGGCTACACCTTC.

CDR3 in amino acids: CASSLGEGQPQHF. DNA for the CDR3: TGCGCCAGCAGCTTGGGGGAGGGGCAGCCCCAGCATTTT. J is TRBJ1-5 and V is TRBV5-1; D possibly corresponds to TRBD1 (5 bases). V gave up 0 bases and J gave up 7 bases, with 8 bases separating them. The germline V gene encodes CDR1 SGHRS and CDR2 YFSETQ. The CDR3 consists of 13 residues.

CDR3 amino acids: CATSSTLDRVITGELFF. CDR3 in DNA: TGTGCCACCAGCAGCACCCTAGACAGGGTGATCACCGGGGAGCTGTTTTTT. The chain employs TRBV15 and TRBJ2-2; 7 bases fit TRBD1. Germline lookup yields CDR1 LNHNV and CDR2 YYDKDF (reference sequence). V gave up 3 bases and J gave up 4 bases; unmatched junction bases: 11. The CDR3 covers 17 residues.

V gene TRBV4-1 combines with J gene TRBJ1-2; D is possibly TRBD1 (5 bases). Germline CDR1 is MGHRA and CDR2 is YSYEKL. The ends were cut back, 0 bases at V and 8 bases at J, with 19 bases in the middle. The CDR3 sequence is 16 residues long. Here the CDR3 DNA reads TGCGCCAGCAGCCAAGAGGGCCAGGGTCCTGTATACGGCTACACCTTC. Amino acid sequence: CASSQEGQGPVYGYTF.

This clone was observed at least ten times. Other DNA sequences within the sample encode an identical CDR3. V usage is TRBV5-6 and J usage is TRBJ1-1; D is perhaps TRBD1 (6 bases). This CDR3 spans 12 amino acids. Germline CDR1 reads SGHDT; CDR2 reads YYEEEE. Trimming removed 2 bases from V and 5 bases from J, with 7 bases in between. The CDR3 nucleotides read TGTGCCAGCAGCTTAAGGGGGACTGAAGCTTTCTTT. Translated: CASSLRGTEAFF.

The chain joins TRBV19 to TRBJ1-2; no reliable D call. V gave up 4 bases and J gave up 8 bases, with 20 bases separating them. CDR1 is LNHDA and CDR2 is SQIVND in the germline V gene (reference sequence). This CDR3 spans 15 amino acids. The CDR3 DNA is TGTGCCAGTAGTACCCCCCTGACATGGATATTGGGCTACACCTTC. Translated, it gives CASSTPLTWILGYTF. The entire variable domain, with the rest obtained from reference TRBV19 and TRBJ1-2, is as follows: DGGITQSPKYLFRKEGQNVTLSCEQNLNHDAMYWYRQDPGQGLRLIYYSQIVNDFQKGDIAEGYSVSREKKESFPLTVTSAQKNPTAFYLCASSTPLTWILGYTFGSGTRLTVV.

This clone was counted a few times. The rearrangement joins TRBV14 to TRBJ2-1; a weak D match, TRBD1 (6 bases). Trimming cost V 5 bases and J 4 bases, with 9 bases left between them. Germline assignment: CDR1 SGHDN and CDR2 FVKESK. CDR3 size: 13 residues. The CDR3 DNA reads TGTGCCAGCAGCGGGCAGGGGTACAATGAGCAGTTCTTC. Translated, it gives CASSGQGYNEQFF.

The chain employs TRBV2 and TRBJ2-7, with D hard to call. V lost 3 bases and J lost 2, with 5 bases in between. CDR3 size: 12 residues. Germline CDR1 is SNHLY and CDR2 is FYNNEI. The CDR3 DNA follows: TGTGCCAGCAGTGATCTTCCCTACGAGCAGTACTTC. Its translation: CASSDLPYEQYF.

This chain links TRBV6-5 with TRBJ2-1; D unresolved. Germline CDR1 reads MNHEY; CDR2 reads SVGAGI. This CDR3 comprises 13 residues. V was pared by 8 bases and J by 2 bases, with 10 bases between. The CDR3 loop is CASGPQPYNEQFF. The CDR3 DNA reads as TGTGCCAGCGGGCCGCAACCCTACAATGAGCAGTTCTTC.

The chain couples TRBV7-3 to TRBJ1-2; D is perhaps TRBD1 (6 bases). The CDR3 consists of 17 residues. Germline CDR1 reads SGHTA; CDR2 reads FQGTGA. The ends were cut back, 2 bases at V and 1 base at J, with 17 bases in the middle. The CDR3 reads CASSLSVLGGVNYGYTF. As DNA, the CDR3 is TGTGCCAGCAGCTTATCGGTTTTAGGGGGGGTTAACTATGGCTACACCTTC. Together with reference TRBV7-3 and TRBJ1-2, the CDR3 gives the full variable domain: GAGVSQTPSNKVTEKGKYVELRCDPISGHTALYWYRQSLGQGPEFLIYFQGTGAADDSGLPNDRFFAVRPEGSVSTLKIQRTERGDSAVYLCASSLSVLGGVNYGYTFGSGTRLTVV.

The chain has TRBV29-1 and TRBJ1-2; perhaps TRBD1 as D (5 bases). CDR3 length: 13 residues. CDR1 is SQVTM and CDR2 is ANQGSEA in the germline V gene. V was cut by 7 bases and J by 7 bases, with 19 bases left in between. This CDR3 reads CSAVGGVLGGYTF. CDR3 DNA sequence: TGCAGCGCAGTCGGGGGGGTGTTGGGTGGCTACACCTTC.